This is a list of T cell receptor beta chains from one sample in a study of cytomegalovirus exposure and HLA in healthy donors. TCRdb's table, derived via immunoSEQ multiplex PCR, lists solely in-frame clones and lacks some. Among 90,000 to 120,000 clones listed, 82% were seen once. The sample comprised PBMCs. Source of these receptors: a man aged 25 to 45 in good health and CMV-seropositive. Both conserved end residues are part of each CDR3. Fields, in order: clone size, J gene, V gene, D gene, CDR3 DNA, CDR3 protein. D genes are given only for firm matches. Clone size is given for some rows only: seen once, a few or many times, or a class if the clone is expanded.

clone_size: -; j_call: TRBJ1-1; v_call: TRBV11-3; d_call: -; cdr3_nt: TGTGCCAGCAGCTTCGGGGGGGAGTGGACTGAAGCTTTCTTT; cdr3_aa: CASSFGGEWTEAFF
clone_size: -; j_call: TRBJ1-2; v_call: TRBV6-6; d_call: TRBD1; cdr3_nt: TGTGCCAGCAGACCGCGGGACAGGGTTCTGGGTGGCTACACCTTC; cdr3_aa: CASRPRDRVLGGYTF
clone_size: -; j_call: TRBJ2-5; v_call: TRBV7-6; d_call: -; cdr3_nt: TGTGCCAGCAGCTTAAGGGCGGAGGAAGAGACCCAGTACTTC; cdr3_aa: CASSLRAEEETQYF
clone_size: -; j_call: TRBJ2-7; v_call: TRBV5-4; d_call: -; cdr3_nt: TGTGCCAGCAGCTTGGCCGACAGCTCCTACGAGCAGTACTTC; cdr3_aa: CASSLADSSYEQYF
clone_size: -; j_call: TRBJ2-1; v_call: TRBV11-3; d_call: TRBD2; cdr3_nt: TGTGCCAGCAGCTTAGGGACTAGCGGGGGGGTGGATGAGCAGTTCTTC; cdr3_aa: CASSLGTSGGVDEQFF
clone_size: few; j_call: TRBJ2-7; v_call: TRBV6-5; d_call: -; cdr3_nt: TGTGCCAGCAGTGGTCGACAGCTCTCCTACGAGCAGTACTTC; cdr3_aa: CASSGRQLSYEQYF
clone_size: -; j_call: TRBJ1-4; v_call: TRBV6-4; d_call: -; cdr3_nt: TGTGCCAGCAGTGAGACATGGGGTCGGGGAGAAAAACTGTTTTTT; cdr3_aa: CASSETWGRGEKLFF
clone_size: -; j_call: TRBJ2-1; v_call: TRBV9; d_call: TRBD2; cdr3_nt: TGTGCCAGCAGCGTGGGCGGGGGGGGGTACAATGAGCAGTTCTTC; cdr3_aa: CASSVGGGGYNEQFF
clone_size: -; j_call: TRBJ1-1; v_call: TRBV5-6; d_call: -; cdr3_nt: TGTGCCAGCAGCGTGATCGGGGGTTTGAACACTGAAGCTTTCTTT; cdr3_aa: CASSVIGGLNTEAFF
clone_size: few; j_call: TRBJ2-6; v_call: TRBV23-1; d_call: -; cdr3_nt: TGCGCCAGCAGTCAATCGGCCCCGGCAGGAGCCAACGTCCTGACTTTC; cdr3_aa: CASSQSAPAGANVLTF
clone_size: -; j_call: TRBJ1-5; v_call: TRBV19; d_call: TRBD1; cdr3_nt: TGTGCCAGTAGATACAGGGGGCCGGAGCCCCAGCATTTT; cdr3_aa: CASRYRGPEPQHF